What follows is one T cell receptor beta chain and its context. Antigen: not known. Some clones are missing from TCRdb's copy, which holds only in-frame ones; the method was immunoSEQ multiplex PCR. The data contain about 38,000 clones, roughly 87% of them singletons. The data originate from a study of vaccination effects on CD4 cells after COVID-19. Study context: Sequencing was preceded by expansion of antigen-specific CD4+ T cells with viral peptide pools in the ViraFEST assay. Each person got two doses of an mRNA SARS-CoV-2 vaccine, BNT162b2 or mRNA-1273. Cultivation was performed at 1.5 million to 2.5 million PBMC per well with around 9.3 IU/ml IL-2 and about 9.6 ug/ml peptides added.

CDR1 is MNHNY, CDR2 SVGAGI, per germline (reference sequence). The CDR3 loop spans 15 amino acids. V lost 2 bases and J lost 6, with 16 bases in between. An approximately 10-day culture period preceded the isolation of CD4+ T cells. The sequence was obtained from a human donor who received a COVID-19 vaccine. Here the sequenced sample was CD4+ T cells from PBMCs cultured without peptide, taken before COVID-19 vaccination. The chain joins TRBV6-6 to TRBJ1-2; the D gene is possibly TRBD1 (6 bases). In DNA, the CDR3 is TGTGCCAGCAGTTACCGGAATTTAGGGGGGAATGGCTACACCTTC. Translating gives CASSYRNLGGNGYTF.